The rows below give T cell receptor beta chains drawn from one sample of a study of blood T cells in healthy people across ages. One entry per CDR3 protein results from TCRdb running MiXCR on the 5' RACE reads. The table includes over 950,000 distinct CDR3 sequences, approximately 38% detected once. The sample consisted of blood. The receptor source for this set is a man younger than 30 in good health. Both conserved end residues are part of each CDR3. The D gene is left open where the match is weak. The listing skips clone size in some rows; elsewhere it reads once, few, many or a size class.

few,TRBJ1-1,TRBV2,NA,TGTGCCAGCAGCATCCGGGCGACTGAAGCTTTCTTT,CASSIRATEAFF
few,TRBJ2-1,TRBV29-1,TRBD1,TGCAGCGTTGAAACAGGGGGGCACAATGAGCAGTTCTTC,CSVETGGHNEQFF
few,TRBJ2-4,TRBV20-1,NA,TGCAGCGTCGTGCGCAAGGCTATCAAAAACATTCAGTACTTC,CSVVRKAIKNIQYF
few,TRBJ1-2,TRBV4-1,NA,TGCGCCAGCAGCCAAGATATGGGAAGGGTTAGCTACACCTTC,CASSQDMGRVSYTF
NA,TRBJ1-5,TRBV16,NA,TGTGCCAGCAGCCAATTTCGCAGGGATAATCAGCCCCAGCATTTT,CASSQFRRDNQPQHF
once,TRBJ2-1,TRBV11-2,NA,TGTGCCAGCAGCTTAACCACAGGGTCCCGATACAATGAGCAGTTCTTC,CASSLTTGSRYNEQFF
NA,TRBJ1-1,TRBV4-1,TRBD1,TGCGCCAGCAGCCAAGAATTAAGGACAGGCTTCACTGAAGCTTTCTTT,CASSQELRTGFTEAFF
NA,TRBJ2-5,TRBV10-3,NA,TGTGCCATCCGTGGGGACCTGAAAGAGACCCAGTACTTC,CAIRGDLKETQYF
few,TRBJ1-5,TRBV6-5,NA,TGTGCCAGCAGTTTAGGGGGTGAGACTCAGCCCCAGCATTTT,CASSLGGETQPQHF
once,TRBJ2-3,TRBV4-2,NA,TGTGCCAGCAGCCAAGTTTTAACTGTCTCAGATACGCAGTATTTT,CASSQVLTVSDTQYF
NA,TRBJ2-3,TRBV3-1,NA,TGTGCCAGCAGCCAAGATAGGTACCACTGGGCCGATACGCAGTATTTT,CASSQDRYHWADTQYF
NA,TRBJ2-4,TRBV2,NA,TGTGCCAGCAGCCAAAACGATGGGGGTGAGCAGTACTTC,CASSQNDGGEQYF
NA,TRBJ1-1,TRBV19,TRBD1,TGTGCCAGTATGGCAGGGGGCCTGAACACTGAAGCTTTCTTT,CASMAGGLNTEAFF
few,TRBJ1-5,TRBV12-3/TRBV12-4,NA,TGTGCCAGCAGTTTGCAGCTCAATCAGCCCCAGCATTTT,CASSLQLNQPQHF
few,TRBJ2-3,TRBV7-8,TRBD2,TGTGCCAGCAGCTTATCCCGGACTAGCGCGGGGCTGGGCACAGATACGCAGTATTTT,CASSLSRTSAGLGTDTQYF
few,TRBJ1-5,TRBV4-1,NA,TGCGCCAGCAGCCAAGTTGGAGCTGTAGGGCGGTCAGCCCAGCATTTT,CASSQVGAVGRSAQHF
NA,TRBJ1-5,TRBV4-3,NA,TGCGCCAGCAGCCAAGATCAGAGGGGCCAGCCCCAGCATTTT,CASSQDQRGQPQHF
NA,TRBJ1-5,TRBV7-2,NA,TGTGCCAGCAGCCAACTCCCCTGGACAGAAGCCCGCAATCAGCCCCAGCATTTT,CASSQLPWTEARNQPQHF
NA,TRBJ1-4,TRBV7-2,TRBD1,TGTGCCAGCAGCCGACAGGGATTGACTAATGAAAAACTGTTTTTT,CASSRQGLTNEKLFF
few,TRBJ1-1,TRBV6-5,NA,TGTGCCAGCAGTCCAGGGGCAGGGTGGGCTTTCTTT,CASSPGAGWAFF
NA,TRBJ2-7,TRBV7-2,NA,TGTGCCAGCAGCCAGAGTGGACTCTTCTACGAGCAGTACTTC,CASSQSGLFYEQYF
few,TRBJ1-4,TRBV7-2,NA,TGTGCCAGCAGCTTGCCCGGGAATGGGGATGAAAAACTGTTTTTT,CASSLPGNGDEKLFF
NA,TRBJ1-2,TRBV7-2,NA,TGTGCCAGCAGCCTGGCTGGGGAAATCTATGAAGGCTACACCTTC,CASSLAGEIYEGYTF
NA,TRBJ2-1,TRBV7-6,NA,TGTGCCAGCAGCTTTAATGTCCTTAGCTATGAGCAGTTCTTC,CASSFNVLSYEQFF
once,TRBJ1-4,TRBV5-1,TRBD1,TGCGCCAGCAGCTTGGAACAGGGGGGAAGACTTGTTGAAAAACTGTTTTTT,CASSLEQGGRLVEKLFF
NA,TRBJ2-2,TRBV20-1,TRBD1,TGCAGTGCGCGGGACAGGGGGCACACCGGGGAGCTGTTTTTT,CSARDRGHTGELFF
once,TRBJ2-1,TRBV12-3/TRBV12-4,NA,TGTGCCAGCAGCCAACGGGGAGGTCCCTACGAGCAGTTCTTC,CASSQRGGPYEQFF
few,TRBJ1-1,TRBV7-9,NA,TGTGCCGGGAGACGGACCGCGAACACTGAAGCTTTCTTT,CAGRRTANTEAFF
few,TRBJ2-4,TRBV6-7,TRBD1,TGTGCCAGCAGTTCTCCGGGACAGAGAGTCAAAAACATTCAGTACTTC,CASSSPGQRVKNIQYF
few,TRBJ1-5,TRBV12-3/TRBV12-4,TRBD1,TGTGCCAGCAGCCCCCGGGACAGCCATCAGCCCCAGCATTTT,CASSPRDSHQPQHF
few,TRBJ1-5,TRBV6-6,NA,TGTGCCAGCAGTTACCAGGGCGGAATCAATCAGCCCCAGCATTTT,CASSYQGGINQPQHF
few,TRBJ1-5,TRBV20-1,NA,TGCAGTGCTTTCAGAGGAGCTAGCAATCAGCCCCAGCATTTT,CSAFRGASNQPQHF
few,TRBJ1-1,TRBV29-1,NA,TGCAGCGTCGACAGGAGACTGGACACTGAAGCTTTCTTT,CSVDRRLDTEAFF
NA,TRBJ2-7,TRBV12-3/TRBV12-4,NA,TGTGCCAGCAGTCTACGACAGGATCCCTACGAGCAGTACTTC,CASSLRQDPYEQYF
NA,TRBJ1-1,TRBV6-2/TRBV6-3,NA,TGTGCCAGCAGTTACCAAAGACAAGCTCGCGCTTTCTTT,CASSYQRQARAFF
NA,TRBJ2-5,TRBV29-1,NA,TGCAGCGTTGAAAAGGGGCAAGAGACCCAGTACTTC,CSVEKGQETQYF
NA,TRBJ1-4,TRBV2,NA,TGTGCCAGCAGTGAAGCTCCGAGGGGTGGCGAAAAACTGTTTTTT,CASSEAPRGGEKLFF
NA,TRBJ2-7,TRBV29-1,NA,TGCAGCGTTGAAAAGGGGATGAACGAGCAGTACTTC,CSVEKGMNEQYF
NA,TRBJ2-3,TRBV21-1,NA,TGTGCCAGCAGCAAAGGAGGAACGAGCACAGATACGCAGTATTTT,CASSKGGTSTDTQYF
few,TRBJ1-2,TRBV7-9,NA,TGTGCCAGCAGCTTAGCGCAGAAAGGGGAAGTAAACTATGGCTACACCTTC,CASSLAQKGEVNYGYTF
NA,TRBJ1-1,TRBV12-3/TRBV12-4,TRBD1,TGTGCCAGCAGTTTAGTTAATGTCTTAGGGACAGCCGCTTTCTTT,CASSLVNVLGTAAFF
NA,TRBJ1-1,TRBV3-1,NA,TGTGCCAGCAGCCAAGGGTGGGGAGGGATTGAAGCTTTCTTT,CASSQGWGGIEAFF
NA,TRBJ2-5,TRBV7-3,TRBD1,TGTGCCAGCAGCTTAGAGGGACAGTCAGAAGAGACCCAGTACTTC,CASSLEGQSEETQYF
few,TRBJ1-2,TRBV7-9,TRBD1,TGTGCCAGCAGCTTAAACAGGGGTAGTGGCTACACCTTC,CASSLNRGSGYTF
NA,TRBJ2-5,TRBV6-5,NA,TGTGCCAGCAGTCCCAAGGGCTTTGCCTACAATGAGCAGTACTTC,CASSPKGFAYNEQYF
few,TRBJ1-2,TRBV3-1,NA,TGTGCCAGCAGCCAAGATAGGGTGGGGGACTGCACCTTC,CASSQDRVGDCTF
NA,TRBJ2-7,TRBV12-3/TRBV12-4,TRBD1,TGTGCCAGCAGCCGGGGACAGGGGAGGAACGAGCAGTACTTC,CASSRGQGRNEQYF
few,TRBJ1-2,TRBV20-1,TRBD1,TGCAGTGCTCGTCCGGGACAGGCAGCGATCGGTGGCTACACCTTC,CSARPGQAAIGGYTF
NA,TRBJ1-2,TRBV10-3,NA,TGTGCCATCAGTGAGTCGGACCTGCTGGGGGTAAACTATGGCTACACCTTC,CAISESDLLGVNYGYTF
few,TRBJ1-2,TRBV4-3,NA,TGCGCCAGCAGCCAAGATCCCCAGGGGACCTATGGCTACACCTTC,CASSQDPQGTYGYTF